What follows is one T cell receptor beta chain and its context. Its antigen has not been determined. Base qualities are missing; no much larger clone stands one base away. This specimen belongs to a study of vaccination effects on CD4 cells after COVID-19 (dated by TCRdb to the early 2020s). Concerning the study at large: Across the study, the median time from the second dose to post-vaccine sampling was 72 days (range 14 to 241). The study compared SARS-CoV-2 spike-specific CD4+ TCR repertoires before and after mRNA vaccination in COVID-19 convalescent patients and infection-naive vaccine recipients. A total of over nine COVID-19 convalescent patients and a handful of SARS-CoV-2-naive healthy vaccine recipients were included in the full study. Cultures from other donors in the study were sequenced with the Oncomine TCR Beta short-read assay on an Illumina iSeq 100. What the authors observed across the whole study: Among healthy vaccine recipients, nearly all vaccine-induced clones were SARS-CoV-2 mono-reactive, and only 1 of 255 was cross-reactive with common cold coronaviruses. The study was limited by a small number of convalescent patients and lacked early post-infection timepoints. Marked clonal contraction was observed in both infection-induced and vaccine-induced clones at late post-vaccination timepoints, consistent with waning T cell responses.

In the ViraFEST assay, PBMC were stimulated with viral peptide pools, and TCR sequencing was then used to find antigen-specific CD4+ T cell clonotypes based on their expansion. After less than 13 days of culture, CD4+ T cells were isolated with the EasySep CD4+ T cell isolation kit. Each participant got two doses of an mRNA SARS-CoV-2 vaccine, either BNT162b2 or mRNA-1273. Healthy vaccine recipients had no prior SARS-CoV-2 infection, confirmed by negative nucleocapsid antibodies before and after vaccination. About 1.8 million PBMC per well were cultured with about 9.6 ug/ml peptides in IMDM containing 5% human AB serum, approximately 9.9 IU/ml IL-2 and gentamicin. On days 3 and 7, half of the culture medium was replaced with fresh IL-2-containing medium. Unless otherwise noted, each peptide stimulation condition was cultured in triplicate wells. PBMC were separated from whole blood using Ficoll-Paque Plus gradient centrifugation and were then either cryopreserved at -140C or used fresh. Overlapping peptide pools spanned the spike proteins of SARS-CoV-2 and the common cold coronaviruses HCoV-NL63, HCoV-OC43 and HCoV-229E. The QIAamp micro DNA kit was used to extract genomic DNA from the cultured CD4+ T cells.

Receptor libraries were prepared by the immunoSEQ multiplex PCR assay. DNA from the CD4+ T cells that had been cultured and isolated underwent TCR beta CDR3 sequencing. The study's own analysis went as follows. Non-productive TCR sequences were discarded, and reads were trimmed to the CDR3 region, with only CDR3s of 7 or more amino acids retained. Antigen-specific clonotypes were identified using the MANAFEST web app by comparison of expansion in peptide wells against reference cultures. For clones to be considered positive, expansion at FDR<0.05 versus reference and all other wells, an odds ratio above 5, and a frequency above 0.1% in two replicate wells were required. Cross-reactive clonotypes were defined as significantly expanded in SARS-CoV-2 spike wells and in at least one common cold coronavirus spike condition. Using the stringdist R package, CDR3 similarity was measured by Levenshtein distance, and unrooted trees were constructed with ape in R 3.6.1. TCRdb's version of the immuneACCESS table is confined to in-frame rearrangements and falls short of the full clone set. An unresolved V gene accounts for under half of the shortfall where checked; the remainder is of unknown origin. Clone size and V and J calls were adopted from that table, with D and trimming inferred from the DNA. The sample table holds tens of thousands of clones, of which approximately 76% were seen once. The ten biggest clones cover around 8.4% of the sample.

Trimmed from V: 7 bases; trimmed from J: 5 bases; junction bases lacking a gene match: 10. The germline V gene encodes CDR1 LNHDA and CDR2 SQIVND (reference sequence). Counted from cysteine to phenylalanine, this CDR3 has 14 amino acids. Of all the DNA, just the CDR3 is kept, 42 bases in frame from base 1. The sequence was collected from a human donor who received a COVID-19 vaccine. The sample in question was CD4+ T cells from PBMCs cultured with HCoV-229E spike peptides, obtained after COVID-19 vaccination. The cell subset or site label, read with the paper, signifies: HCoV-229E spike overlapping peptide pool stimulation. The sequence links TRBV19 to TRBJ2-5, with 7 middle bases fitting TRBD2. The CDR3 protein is CASMGLSEGETQYF. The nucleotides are TGTGCCAGTATGGGACTAAGCGAAGGGGAGACCCAGTACTTC. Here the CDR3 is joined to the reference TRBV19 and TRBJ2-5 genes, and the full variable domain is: DGGITQSPKYLFRKEGQNVTLSCEQNLNHDAMYWYRQDPGQGLRLIYYSQIVNDFQKGDIAEGYSVSREKKESFPLTVTSAQKNPTAFYLCASMGLSEGETQYFGPGTRLLVL.